These 16 T cell receptor beta chains came from one sample sequenced in a study of post-analysis software for immune sequencing data. The authors incorporated unique molecular identifiers into the TCR beta cDNA libraries. TCRdb processed the PCR reads anew with MiXCR; each CDR3 protein has one entry. The sample records around 710,000 distinct CDR3 sequences, around 45% being singletons. Their antigen targets remain unknown. General study findings and limits: In patients, four to six TRBV segments were more frequent than in controls, with TRBV5-6, TRBV5-1 and TRBV20-1 among them.

The sequenced sample was blood. These receptors originate from a girl aged 5-17 years with multiple sclerosis.

The gene calls are TRBV24-1 and TRBJ2-1, with TRBD2 matching 8 bases. The CDR3 is 16 residues long. V gave up 4 bases and J gave up 2 bases; unmatched junction bases: 6. Germline V lookup: CDR1 KGHDR, CDR2 SFDVKD. The CDR3 DNA follows: TGTGCCACCAGTGACCCGAGCGGGAGTGCCTACAATGAGCAGTTCTTC. Encoded protein: CATSDPSGSAYNEQFF.

The chain has TRBV2 and TRBJ2-3; 7 bases agree with TRBD2. The CDR3 length is 16 residues. Germline values: CDR1 SNHLY, CDR2 FYNNEI. V was clipped by 7 bases and J by 3 bases; unmatched bases: 13. Here the CDR3 reads CASKGLVLAITDTQYF. The CDR3 bases are TGTGCCAGCAAAGGCCTCGTACTAGCGATAACAGATACGCAGTATTTT. Complete variable domain (other parts from reference TRBV2 and TRBJ2-3): EPEVTQTPSHQVTQMGQEVILRCVPISNHLYFYWYRQILGQKVEFLVSFYNNEISEKSEIFDDQFSVERPDGSNFTLKIRSTKLEDSAMYFCASKGLVLAITDTQYFGPGTRLTVL.

This clonotype has only a few counts. The gene calls are TRBV10-2 and TRBJ1-1, with D uncertain. The CDR3 consists of 12 residues. Looked up from germline, CDR1 is WSHSY and CDR2 is SAAADI. The V end was cut by 3 bases, the J end by 4 bases, with 6 bases between. As DNA, the CDR3 is TGCGCCAGCAGTGACCCACTCACTGAAGCTTTCTTT. This translates into CASSDPLTEAFF.

This clonotype appeared a few times. V usage is TRBV24-1 and J usage is TRBJ2-1; D might be TRBD2 (6 bases). V lost 5 bases to trimming and J lost 4 bases, with 11 bases between them. This CDR3 comprises 14 residues. Germline CDR1 KGHDR, CDR2 SFDVKD. CDR3 sequence (DNA): TGTGCCACCAGTGGAGGCGGGACGTACAATGAGCAGTTCTTC. Its protein is CATSGGGTYNEQFF.

J is TRBJ2-3 and V is TRBV3-1; D gene ambiguous. Trimming removed 0 bases from V and 2 bases from J, with 15 bases in between. Germline values: CDR1 LGHDT, CDR2 YNNKEL (reference sequence). The CDR3 runs to 17 residues. This CDR3 is CASSQEGLVHLTDTQYF. CDR3 bases: TGTGCCAGCAGCCAAGAAGGGCTAGTCCACCTCACAGATACGCAGTATTTT.

The V and J genes are TRBV20-1 and TRBJ2-7, with D possibly being TRBD1 or TRBD2 (7 bases each). Germline lookup yields CDR1 DFQATT and CDR2 SNEGSKA (reference sequence). The CDR3 covers 15 residues. The V and J ends lost 3 bases and 0 bases respectively, with 15 bases between them. The CDR3 loop reads CSARRGTASSYEQYF. CDR3 DNA sequence: TGCAGTGCTAGGCGGGGGACAGCTAGCTCCTACGAGCAGTACTTC.

J is TRBJ1-2 and V is TRBV4-2, with D possibly being TRBD1 (5 bases). Germline loops: CDR1 LGHNA, CDR2 YNFKEQ. The V end was cut by 2 bases, the J end by 2 bases, with 9 bases between. This CDR3 comprises 14 residues. In DNA, the CDR3 is TGTGCCAGCAGCCAACCGACAGAGAACTATGGCTACACCTTC. Encoded protein: CASSQPTENYGYTF.

The CDR3: CASSPERESGDTQYF. In DNA, the CDR3 is TGCGCCAGCAGCCCAGAGCGGGAGTCAGGAGATACGCAGTATTTT. The chain uses TRBV5-1 and TRBJ2-3; 8 bases align to TRBD2. Germline V gives CDR1 SGHRS, CDR2 YFSETQ. Trimming cost V 4 bases and J 5 bases; bases outside gene matches: 9. The CDR3 is made up of 15 amino acids.

In its sample, this clonotype was seen a few times. CDR3 in amino acids: CAISESAGRYEQYF. CDR3 in DNA: TGTGCCATCAGTGAGTCTGCGGGAAGGTACGAGCAGTACTTC. This chain joins TRBV10-3 and TRBJ2-7; D perhaps matches TRBD2 (6 bases). CDR1 is ENHRY, CDR2 SYGVKD, per germline. This CDR3 is built from 14 residues. The ends were cut back, 0 bases at V and 4 bases at J, with 10 bases in the middle.

This chain connects TRBV10-3 to TRBJ2-5; maybe TRBD2 (6 bases). The germline V gene encodes CDR1 ENHRY and CDR2 SYGVKD. The CDR3 covers 14 residues. The V end lost 6 bases, the J end lost 5 bases, and 16 bases lay between the germline ends. CDR3 nucleotides: TGTGCCATCAGGGGGGACGGGAGCCGGGAGACCCAGTACTTC. It specifies CAIRGDGSRETQYF.

V usage is TRBV5-4 and J usage is TRBJ2-4; 7 bases are shared with TRBD1. The DNA end lines up better with TRBJ2-7; the J call may be wrong. There are 12 residues in the CDR3. From germline, CDR1 is SGHNT and CDR2 YYREEE (reference sequence). CDR3 nucleotides: TGTGCCAGCAGCTTCGGGACAGACGAGCAGTACTTC. This translates into CASSFGTDEQYF.

This chain connects TRBV7-9 to TRBJ1-1, with no clear D. Germline CDR1 SEHNR, CDR2 FQNEAQ (reference sequence). There are 14 residues in the CDR3. Trimming cost V 5 bases and J 6 bases, with 16 bases left between them. CDR3 sequence reads: CASSPVSGDPEAFF. The CDR3 nucleotides are TGTGCCAGCAGCCCCGTATCCGGGGATCCTGAAGCTTTCTTT.

The chain joins TRBV4-3 to TRBJ1-4, with a weak D call TRBD1 (5 bases). CDR1 and CDR2 from the germline V gene are LGHNA and YSLEER. Trimming left V 4 bases short and J 8 bases short, with 20 bases between. The CDR3 is 16 residues long. In DNA form, the CDR3 reads TGCGCCAGCAGCCCCCTAAGGGACCCCCGTCGGGAAAAACTGTTTTTT. Its protein product is CASSPLRDPRREKLFF.

This clonotype was detected only a few times. The V call is TRBV5-1, the J call TRBJ2-7; 8 positions agree with TRBD2. CDR1 is SGHRS and CDR2 is YFSETQ in the germline V gene. After removal of 4 bases from V and 5 bases from J, the junction contained 11 bases not matched to a gene. The CDR3 has 15 residues. DNA of the CDR3: TGCGCCAGCAGCCCGACTAGCGCCCTGTTGGACGAGCAGTACTTC. Translated, it gives CASSPTSALLDEQYF.

CDR3 loop: CASSESIGAPGNEQYF. For the CDR3, the DNA is TGTGCCAGCAGTGAATCGATAGGGGCCCCAGGTAACGAGCAGTACTTC. This chain connects TRBV25-1 to TRBJ2-7; D might be TRBD1 (5 bases). The CDR3 totals 16 residues. Trimming took off 1 base at V and 5 bases at J, with 18 bases between the two ends. The V gene's germline CDR1 is MGHDK and CDR2 SYGVNS.

The chain couples TRBV11-2 to TRBJ1-1, with D unresolved. From germline, CDR1 is SGHAT and CDR2 FQNNGV. The CDR3 is 15 residues long. The ends were cut back, 3 bases at V and 1 base at J, with 12 bases in the middle. CDR3 coding DNA: TGTGCCAGCAGCTTCTTTCGCAGCACGAACACTGAAGCTTTCTTT. Its protein product is CASSFFRSTNTEAFF.